Included here is one T cell receptor beta chain sequence, with context. Its matching antigen is unknown. V shed 6 bases and J 2 bases; nucleotides not matched to a gene: 8. This CDR3 contains 15 residues. Germline lookup yields CDR1 SGHRS and CDR2 YFSETQ. Unique molecular identifiers tagged the TCR beta cDNA libraries. T cells, about 0.95 to 10 million of them, yielded some 510,000 cDNA molecules. TCRdb fed the PCR reads into MiXCR, producing one record per CDR3 protein. The table has 600,000 to 750,000 distinct CDR3 sequences, 59% seen once. The data were obtained in a study of post-analysis software for immune sequencing data. Study summary: Relapsing-remitting, secondary progressive and progressive-relapsing courses of multiple sclerosis were included.

General observations from the study: Patients used five TRBV segments, including TRBV5-6, TRBV5-1 and TRBV20-1, more often than controls. Samples made in the same batch grouped tightly together by F measure.

Sequencing was performed on blood. The chain couples TRBV5-1 to TRBJ2-5; TRBD1 agrees at 9 bases. The TCR was taken from a girl under 10 years old with multiple sclerosis. As DNA, the CDR3 is TGCGCCAGCACACAGTCGGGACAGGGACAAGAGACCCAGTACTTC. It is translated as CASTQSGQGQETQYF.